Presented here are 25 T cell receptor beta chains from one specimen sequenced in a study of cytomegalovirus exposure and HLA in healthy donors (dated by TCRdb to about 2017). The method behind the library was the immunoSEQ multiplex PCR assay. For the multiplex PCR, a mixture combining 60 forward primers for TCR Vbeta segments and 13 reverse primers for TCR Jbeta segments was used. The table was pulled from immuneACCESS by TCRdb, which kept in-frame rearrangements only. Such tables lose some clones; where checked, under half of the loss comes from unresolved V genes, and the rest has no known cause. The sample table holds 120,000 or so clones, of which 73% were seen once. Around 4.2% of the sample comes from the top ten. The sample taken for sequencing was PBMCs. These receptor sequences come from a middle-aged woman in good health and CMV-seronegative.

The rearrangement uses TRBV28 and TRBJ2-7, with D perhaps TRBD2 (5 bases). The CDR3 sequence is 15 residues long. The V gene lost 6 bases and the J gene lost 5 bases, with 20 bases spanning the gap. The germline V gene has CDR1 MDHEN and CDR2 SYDVKM. As DNA, the CDR3 is TGTGCCAGCAGCGATCCTAGCTCCTGGGGTAACGAGCAGTACTTC. It is translated as CASSDPSSWGNEQYF.

This chain connects TRBV4-3 to TRBJ1-2, with TRBD1 as a possible D gene (6 bases). Germline assignment: CDR1 LGHNA and CDR2 YSLEER. The germline V and J ends were trimmed by 3 bases and 8 bases, with 13 bases remaining between them. CDR3 size: 13 residues. The CDR3 reads CASSQSRQEGYTF. As DNA, the CDR3 is TGCGCCAGCAGCCAGTCTAGACAGGAGGGCTACACCTTC.

In its sample, this clone was seen a few times. The chain links TRBV7-6 to TRBJ2-1; D may be TRBD2 (6 bases). V dropped 1 base and J dropped 6 bases, with 10 bases sitting between them. The CDR3 contains 14 residues. Germline CDR1 reads SGHVS; CDR2 reads FNYEAQ. CDR3 protein: CASSLEAGSNEQFF. DNA of the CDR3: TGTGCCAGCAGCTTAGAGGCGGGGTCCAATGAGCAGTTCTTC.

This clone was observed a few times. V usage is TRBV10-2 and J usage is TRBJ2-1, with 7 bases lining up with TRBD1. The CDR3 is made up of 12 amino acids. Germline trimming cut 7 bases from V and 14 bases from J; bases unmatched to any gene: 11. Germline CDR1 reads WSHSY; CDR2 reads SAAADI. CDR3 amino acids: CASTNEGAREFF. CDR3 nucleotide sequence: TGCGCCAGCACGAACGAGGGGGCTAGGGAGTTCTTC.

A single count supports this clone. This likely came from a read error, as a far larger clone is one base away. The chain is built from TRBV4-3 and TRBJ2-7; 12 nucleotides line up with TRBD2. The ends lost 5 bases at V and 4 bases at J; junction bases unmatched: 6. Germline loops: CDR1 LGHNA, CDR2 YSLEER. The CDR3 spans 15 residues. Here the CDR3 DNA reads TGCGCCAGCAGCTCCCTGACTAGCGGGAGATACGAGCAGTACTTC. It specifies CASSSLTSGRYEQYF.

This clone was counted a single time. The chain carries TRBV5-4 and TRBJ2-3; 8 nucleotides line up with TRBD1. With 4 bases clipped from V and 1 base from J, the junction kept 2 bases outside the gene matches. CDR1 is SGHNT, CDR2 YYREEE, per germline (reference sequence). The CDR3 spans 14 residues. The CDR3 reads CASSQDRGTDTQYF. CDR3 sequence (DNA): TGTGCCAGCAGCCAGGACAGGGGCACAGATACGCAGTATTTT.

This clone came up once. The chain links TRBV19 to TRBJ1-1, with TRBD1 matching over 9 bases. V lost 3 bases, J lost 3 bases, and 5 bases stayed unmatched. The CDR3 covers 15 residues. Germline CDR1 reads LNHDA; CDR2 reads SQIVND (reference sequence). The CDR3 DNA is TGTGCCAGTAGTATCAACAGGGGGCCGGACACTGAAGCTTTCTTT. Encoded protein: CASSINRGPDTEAFF.

The chain links TRBV7-6 to TRBJ2-2; 8 bases line up with TRBD1. The germline V gene encodes CDR1 SGHVS and CDR2 FNYEAQ. The ends lost 8 bases at V and 1 base at J; junction bases unmatched: 6. CDR3 length: 15 residues. The CDR3 nucleotides read TGTGCCAGCGCCGCCGGGACAGGGAACACCGGGGAGCTGTTTTTT. Its translation: CASAAGTGNTGELFF. Full variable domain (rest looked up from reference TRBV7-6 and TRBJ2-2): GAGVSQSPRYKVTKRGQDVALRCDPISGHVSLYWYRQALGQGPEFLTYFNYEAQQDKSGLPNDRFSAERPEGSISTLTIQRTEQRDSAMYRCASAAGTGNTGELFFGEGSRLTVL.

The rearrangement links TRBV10-3 to TRBJ1-1, with 7 bases that match TRBD1. In germline, CDR1 is ENHRY, CDR2 SYGVKD. Germline trimming cut 7 bases from V and 2 bases from J; bases unmatched to any gene: 4. The CDR3 has 13 residues. CDR3 nucleotides: TGTGCCATCACATGGGACAGTAACACTGAAGCTTTCTTT. Protein sequence: CAITWDSNTEAFF.

This clone occurred once. The chain couples TRBV5-4 to TRBJ1-2; 9 bases fit TRBD1. The CDR3 consists of 15 residues. Germline CDR1 reads SGHNT; CDR2 reads YYREEE (reference sequence). V gave up 0 bases and J gave up 8 bases; unmatched junction bases: 8. The CDR3 nucleotides read TGTGCCAGCAGCTTGGCCGCTGGGACAGGGAGCGGCTACACCTTC. It is translated as CASSLAAGTGSGYTF.

The CDR3 loop is CASKGTNQETQYF. The CDR3 coding sequence is TGTGCCAGTAAAGGGACTAACCAAGAGACCCAGTACTTC. This chain links TRBV19 with TRBJ2-5; 7 nucleotides match TRBD2. Germline V gene lookup returns CDR1 LNHDA and CDR2 SQIVND (reference sequence). V was clipped by 7 bases and J by 0 bases; unmatched bases: 2. The CDR3 is made up of 13 amino acids. The complete variable domain, with remaining parts taken from reference TRBV19 and TRBJ2-5, reads DGGITQSPKYLFRKEGQNVTLSCEQNLNHDAMYWYRQDPGQGLRLIYYSQIVNDFQKGDIAEGYSVSREKKESFPLTVTSAQKNPTAFYLCASKGTNQETQYFGPGTRLLVL.

This sequence joins TRBV19 and TRBJ2-1; D is possibly TRBD1 (7 bases). V lost 5 bases and J lost 14, with 19 bases in between. Germline-derived CDR1 and CDR2 are LNHDA and SQIVND (reference sequence). The CDR3 has 13 amino acids. CDR3 DNA sequence: TGTGCCAGTAGTGGGGCGGGGACAGCCAGCAAGTTCTTC. Translating it yields CASSGAGTASKFF.

The rearrangement joins TRBV7-9 to TRBJ2-3; 7 nucleotides match TRBD2. The V gene's germline CDR1 is SEHNR and CDR2 FQNEAQ (reference sequence). The length of the CDR3 is 16 residues. Trimming removed 1 base from V and 2 bases from J; junction bases left unmatched: 6. The CDR3 bases are TGTGCCAGCAGCTTAGGCAATAGCGGGCACACAGATACGCAGTATTTT. Its protein product is CASSLGNSGHTDTQYF.

The chain is built from TRBV7-6 and TRBJ2-3; D is ambiguous. This CDR3 comprises 15 residues. Germline lookup yields CDR1 SGHVS and CDR2 FNYEAQ. V gave up 5 bases and J gave up 0 bases, with 12 bases separating them. CDR3 residues: CASSKAQSSTDTQYF. Here the CDR3 DNA reads TGTGCCAGCAGCAAGGCACAGTCTAGCACAGATACGCAGTATTTT.

V and J are TRBV5-6 and TRBJ1-2, with 7 bases lining up with TRBD1. The V and J ends lost 5 bases and 4 bases, in that order; junction bases with no gene match: 11. Germline V gives CDR1 SGHDT, CDR2 YYEEEE. The CDR3 sequence is 15 residues long. In DNA form, the CDR3 reads TGTGCCAGCAGGTCCCGTCGCAGGGGGGCCTATGGCTACACCTTC. This translates into CASRSRRRGAYGYTF.

This clone was observed a handful of times. The rearrangement links TRBV6-5 to TRBJ2-7; 7 nucleotides align to TRBD1. V lost 7 bases and J lost 3; bases outside the gene matches: 3. In germline, CDR1 is MNHEY, CDR2 SVGAGI. CDR3 length equals 12 residues. CDR3 coding DNA: TGTGCCAGCAATTCAGGGGGCTACGAGCAGTACTTC. Translation gives CASNSGGYEQYF.

The chain employs TRBV25-1 and TRBJ2-7; 10 bases fit TRBD1. CDR3 size: 16 residues. The ends lost 3 bases at V and 2 bases at J; junction bases unmatched: 7. CDR1 and CDR2 from the germline V gene are MGHDK and SYGVNS. The CDR3 protein is CASSDPTGTGAYEQYF. In DNA form, the CDR3 reads TGTGCCAGCAGTGACCCAACCGGGACAGGGGCCTACGAGCAGTACTTC.

The chain carries TRBV28 and TRBJ2-7; D might be TRBD1 (5 bases). The CDR3 extends over 13 amino acids. V lost 7 bases to trimming and J lost 1 base, with 11 bases between them. CDR1 and CDR2 from the germline V gene are MDHEN and SYDVKM. The chain's CDR3 is CASTFQGSYEQYF. The DNA of the CDR3 is TGTGCCAGCACCTTCCAGGGTTCCTACGAGCAGTACTTC.

The J gene is TRBJ1-5, the V gene TRBV19, with D tentatively TRBD1 (5 bases). CDR1 is LNHDA and CDR2 is SQIVND in the germline V gene (reference sequence). Trimming took 1 base from V and 7 from J, leaving 14 bases between them. The CDR3 covers 15 residues. CDR3 sequence reads: CASSIGRQGRQPQHF. In nucleotides, the CDR3 is TGTGCCAGTAGTATAGGGCGGCAGGGCCGCCAGCCCCAGCATTTT.

The chain carries TRBV2 and TRBJ1-1; 9 bases are a match to TRBD1. Germline CDR1 and CDR2: SNHLY and FYNNEI. The CDR3 spans 15 residues. Trimming cost V 4 bases and J 6 bases; bases outside gene matches: 9. The CDR3 protein is CASSGQGDFRAEAFF. In nucleotides, the CDR3 is TGTGCCAGCAGTGGACAGGGGGATTTTAGGGCTGAAGCTTTCTTT.

This clone has just a few counts. V and J are TRBV7-9 and TRBJ1-4; 10 bases fit TRBD1. The CDR3 covers 12 residues. The germline CDR1 and CDR2 sequences are SEHNR and FQNEAQ (reference sequence). Trimming removed 4 bases from V and 12 bases from J; junction bases left unmatched: 2. This chain's CDR3 is CASSWGTGELFF. The CDR3 bases are TGTGCCAGCAGCTGGGGGACAGGGGAACTGTTTTTT.

V is TRBV19 and J is TRBJ2-3; D is ambiguous. The V gene's germline CDR1 is LNHDA and CDR2 SQIVND (reference sequence). The CDR3 loop spans 15 amino acids. Deletions cut 3 bases from V and 0 bases from J, with 10 bases between. DNA of the CDR3: TGTGCCAGTAGTATTGCTGAGTCTAGCACAGATACGCAGTATTTT. Protein sequence: CASSIAESSTDTQYF.

This chain links TRBV7-2 with TRBJ2-5; D is perhaps TRBD2 (5 bases). The CDR3 has 19 residues. Germline V gene sequence: CDR1 SGHTA, CDR2 FQGNSA. Trimming stripped 5 bases from V and 5 bases from J, with 30 bases between. Here the CDR3 DNA reads TGTGCCAGCAGCCAAAGCTGGCGGCTAGCATCACTGTCAGGTGAGACCCAGTACTTC. Amino acid sequence: CASSQSWRLASLSGETQYF.

The chain has TRBV7-8 and TRBJ2-2; 10 bases are shared with TRBD2. After removal of 5 bases from V and 8 bases from J, the junction contained 11 bases not matched to a gene. The CDR3 consists of 16 residues. Germline V gene data show CDR1 as SGHVS and CDR2 as FQNEAQ. The CDR3 sequence: CASSSLAGVTRGELFF. Here the CDR3 DNA reads TGTGCCAGCAGCAGTCTAGCGGGAGTGACTCGAGGGGAGCTGTTTTTT.

This clone has just one count. The rearrangement uses TRBV11-3 and TRBJ2-2, with D possibly matching TRBD1 (6 bases). CDR1 and CDR2 from the germline V gene are SGHNT and YENEEA. V lost 5 bases and J lost 5, with 12 bases in between. The CDR3 length is 14 residues. Here the CDR3 reads CASSPGQLTGELFF. CDR3 sequence (DNA): TGTGCCAGCAGCCCTGGACAGCTTACCGGGGAGCTGTTTTTT.